One TCR beta chain is described in this entry. Only a few counts were recorded for this clonotype. The target of this receptor is not known. The record has no base qualities; no much larger clone is one base away. The sample originates from a study of vaccination and CD4 T cells after COVID-19 (dated by TCRdb to between 2021 and 2023). For the study in its entirety: Convalescent patients had a positive SARS-CoV-2 result on nasal swab PCR, and of these patients, nine had mild disease and one had severe disease. In the convalescent cohort there were six males and four females, among whom were two Hispanic individuals, seven Caucasians, two Asians and one multiracial person. Each participant got two doses of either the Pfizer-BioNTech BNT162b2 vaccine (n=8) or the Moderna mRNA-1273 vaccine (n=2). Post-COVID blood samples were collected from convalescent patients a median of roughly 100 days after diagnosis, with a range of about 30 to 161 days. The time from the second vaccine dose to post-vaccine blood sampling had a median of roughly 70 days and ranged from about 12 to 250 days. Culture stimuli were overlapping spike peptide pools from SARS-CoV-2 and from the common cold coronaviruses HCoV-NL63, HCoV-OC43 and HCoV-229E. As controls, cultures received a CEFX viral epitope pool (the positive control), an HIV-1 Nef peptide pool (the negative control), or no peptide at all. In nine to eleven COVID-19 convalescent patients and a handful of infection-naive healthy vaccine recipients, researchers compared the spike-specific CD4+ TCR repertoire from before mRNA vaccination with the repertoire from after. On the study overall, not on this receptor specifically: The number of convalescent patients in the study was relatively small, and the study did not examine early timepoints following natural infection. In convalescent patients, a median about 86% of post-vaccine SARS-CoV-2-reactive clones were detected only after vaccination, suggesting vaccine-specific priming. The median count of SARS-CoV-2-reactive clonotypes went up from some 23 after infection to 38 after vaccination, although the change was not significant. Of the vaccine-specific clones in convalescent patients, 304 of 307, or nearly all, reacted only to SARS-CoV-2 spike and did not cross-react with common cold coronaviruses.

The CDR3 sequence holds 18 residues, the cysteine and phenylalanine included. The sequence is cut down to CDR3 DNA, 54 bases in frame from base 1. Unmatched junction bases come to 17, with V trimmed by 11 bases and J by 4 bases. Taken from the germline V gene, the CDR1 and CDR2 loops are SNHLY and FYNNEI. According to the study, the label for this sample's treatment or condition signals: approximately 9-day PBMC culture with coronavirus spike peptide pools or control peptides (ViraFEST assay). To expand antigen-specific T cells with peptide pools and then pick out the expanded clonotypes through TCR sequencing, the study relied on the ViraFEST assay. The convalescent patients' positive SARS-CoV-2 PCR tests fell between March and December 2020, which was before the Alpha, Beta and Delta variants emerged in the United States. PBMCs were cultured at 1.5 million to 2 million per well in IMDM supplemented with approximately 5% human AB serum and about 9.5 IU/ml IL-2, with 9.5 to 10 ug/ml peptide pools added. Half of the culture medium was replaced with fresh IL-2-containing medium on days 3 and 7. CD4+ T cells were isolated after 10 days of culture through negative selection using the EasySep CD4+ T cell isolation kit. Ficoll-Paque Plus gradient centrifugation was used to isolate PBMCs from whole blood, and the isolated PBMCs were then either used fresh or cryopreserved at -140C. Culture conditions were generally each tested in triplicate wells.

The protocol used for the library was PCR. TCR sequencing of DNA from cultured CD4+ T cells used the Oncomine TCR Beta short-read assay at the Johns Hopkins FTIC core. The QIAamp micro DNA kit was used to extract genomic DNA from the cultured CD4+ T cells. Oncomine TCR Beta libraries made from cultured CD4+ T cells were pooled using unique dual indexes and sequenced on an Illumina iSeq 100. The paper's processing steps were these. Non-productive sequences were removed, and CDR3s that did not start with C, did not end with F or W, or were shorter than 7 amino acids were discarded. The MANAFEST web application was used to identify antigen-specific clonotypes by comparing peptide-stimulated wells against reference wells and other culture wells. An FDR below 0.05, an odds ratio above 5, and a productive frequency above 0.1% in at least two of three replicate wells were required for clones to be considered positive. Clonotypes that were significantly expanded in both SARS-CoV-2 spike wells and at least one common cold coronavirus spike condition were defined as cross-reactive. Levenshtein distances (stringdist) and unrooted phylogenetic trees (ape) in R version 3.6.1 were used to assess CDR3 homology. TCRdb redid the processing of the public reads, applying fastp at Q25 and MiXCR, and retained in-frame beta chains. Identical CDR3 protein sequences are pooled into one entry, listed with their most common genes and DNA. TCRdb, not the original authors, processed these V and J calls. This sample has over 9,500 distinct CDR3 sequences in its table, and roughly 72% of those were observed once. The top ten hold 10% to 13% of the sample.

The rearranged chain carries TRBV2 and TRBJ2-6; 10 junctional bases match TRBD1. This TCR was sampled from a human donor who had recovered from COVID-19. The sequenced sample consisted of CD4+ T cells from blood, cultured in vitro. The nucleotide sequence reads TGTGCCTCGACCTCCCTCGACAGGGGGCTAACGGGGGCCAACGTCCTGACTTTC. The translation is CASTSLDRGLTGANVLTF.